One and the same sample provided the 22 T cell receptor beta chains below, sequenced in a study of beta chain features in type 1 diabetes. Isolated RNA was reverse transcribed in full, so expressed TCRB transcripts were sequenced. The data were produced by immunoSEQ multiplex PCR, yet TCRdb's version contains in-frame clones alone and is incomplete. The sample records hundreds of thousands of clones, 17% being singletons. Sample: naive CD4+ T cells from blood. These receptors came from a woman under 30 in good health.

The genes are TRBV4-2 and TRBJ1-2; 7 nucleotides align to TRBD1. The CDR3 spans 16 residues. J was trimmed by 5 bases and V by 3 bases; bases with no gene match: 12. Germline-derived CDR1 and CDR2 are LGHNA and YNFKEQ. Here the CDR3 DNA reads TGTGCCAGCAGCCACCGGGACCGGGACAGTCTTTATGGCTACACCTTC. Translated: CASSHRDRDSLYGYTF.

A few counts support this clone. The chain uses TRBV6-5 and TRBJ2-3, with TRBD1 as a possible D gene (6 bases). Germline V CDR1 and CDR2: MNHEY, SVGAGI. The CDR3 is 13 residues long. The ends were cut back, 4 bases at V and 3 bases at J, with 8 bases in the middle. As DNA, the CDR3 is TGTGCCAGCAGTTCTGACAGGACAGATACGCAGTATTTT. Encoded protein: CASSSDRTDTQYF.

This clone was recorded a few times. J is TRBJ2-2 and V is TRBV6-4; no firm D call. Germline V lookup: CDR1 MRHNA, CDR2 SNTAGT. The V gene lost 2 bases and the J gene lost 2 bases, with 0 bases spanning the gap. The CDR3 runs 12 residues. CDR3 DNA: TGTGCCAGCAGTGACAACACCGGGGAGCTGTTTTTT. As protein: CASSDNTGELFF.

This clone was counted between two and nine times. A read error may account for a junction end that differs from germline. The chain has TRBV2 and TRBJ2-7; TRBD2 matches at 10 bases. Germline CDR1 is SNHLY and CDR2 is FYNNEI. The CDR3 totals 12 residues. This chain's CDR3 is CASSISTSGALF. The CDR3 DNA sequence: TGTGCCAGCAGTATCTCTACTAGCGGGGCCCTTTTC.

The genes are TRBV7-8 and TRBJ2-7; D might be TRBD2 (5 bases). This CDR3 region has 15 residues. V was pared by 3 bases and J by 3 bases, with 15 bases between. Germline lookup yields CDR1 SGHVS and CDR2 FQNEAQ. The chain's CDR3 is CASSLLTRSVYEQYF. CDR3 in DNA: TGTGCCAGCAGCTTGCTAACTAGGTCGGTCTACGAGCAGTACTTC.

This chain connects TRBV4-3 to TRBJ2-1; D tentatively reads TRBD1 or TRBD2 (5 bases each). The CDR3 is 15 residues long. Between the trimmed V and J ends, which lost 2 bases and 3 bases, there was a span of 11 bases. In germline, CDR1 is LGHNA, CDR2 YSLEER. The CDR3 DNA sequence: TGCGCCAGCAGCCAACGACGGGACCTCTACAATGAGCAGTTCTTC. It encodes CASSQRRDLYNEQFF.

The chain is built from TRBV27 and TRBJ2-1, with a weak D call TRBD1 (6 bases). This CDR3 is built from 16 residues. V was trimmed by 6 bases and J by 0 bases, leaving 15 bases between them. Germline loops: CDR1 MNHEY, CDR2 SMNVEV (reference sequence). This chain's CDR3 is CASRRGTPSSYNEQFF. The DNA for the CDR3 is TGTGCCAGCAGGCGAGGGACACCCAGCTCCTACAATGAGCAGTTCTTC.

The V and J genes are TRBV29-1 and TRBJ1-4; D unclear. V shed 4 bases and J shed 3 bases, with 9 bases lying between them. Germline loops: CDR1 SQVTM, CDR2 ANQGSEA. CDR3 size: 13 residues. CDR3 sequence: CSVGGRANEKLFF. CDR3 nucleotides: TGCAGCGTTGGTGGCAGAGCTAATGAAAAACTGTTTTTT.

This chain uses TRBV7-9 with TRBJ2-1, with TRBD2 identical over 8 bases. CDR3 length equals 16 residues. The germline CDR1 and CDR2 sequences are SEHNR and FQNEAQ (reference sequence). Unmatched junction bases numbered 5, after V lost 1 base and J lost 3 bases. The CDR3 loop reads CASSLGAGVDYNEQFF. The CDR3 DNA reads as TGTGCCAGCAGCTTAGGAGCGGGAGTCGACTACAATGAGCAGTTCTTC.

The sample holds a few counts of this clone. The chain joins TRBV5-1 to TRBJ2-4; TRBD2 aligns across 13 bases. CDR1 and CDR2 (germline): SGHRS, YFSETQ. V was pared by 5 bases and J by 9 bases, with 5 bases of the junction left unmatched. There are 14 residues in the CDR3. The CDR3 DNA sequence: TGCGCCAGCAGGGATGGACTAGCGGGGGCCATTCAGTACTTC. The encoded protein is CASRDGLAGAIQYF.

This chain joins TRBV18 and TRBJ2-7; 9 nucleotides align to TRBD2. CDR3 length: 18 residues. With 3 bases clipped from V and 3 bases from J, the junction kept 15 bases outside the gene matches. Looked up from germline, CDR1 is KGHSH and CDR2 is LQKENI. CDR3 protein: CASSPIRPASGVGYEQYF. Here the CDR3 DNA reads TGTGCCAGCTCACCTATCCGGCCGGCTAGCGGGGTTGGCTACGAGCAGTACTTC. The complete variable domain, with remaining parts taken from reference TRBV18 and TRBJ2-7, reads NAGVMQNPRHLVRRRGQEARLRCSPMKGHSHVYWYRQLPEEGLKFMVYLQKENIIDESGMPKERFSAEFPKEGPSILRIQQVVRGDSAAYFCASSPIRPASGVGYEQYFGPGTRLTVT.

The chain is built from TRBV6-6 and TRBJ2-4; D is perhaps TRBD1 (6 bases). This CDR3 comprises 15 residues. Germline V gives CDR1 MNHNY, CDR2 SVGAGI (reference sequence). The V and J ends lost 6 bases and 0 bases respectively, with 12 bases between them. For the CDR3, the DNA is TGTGCCAGCAGGACAGGTTACCTAGCCAAAAACATTCAGTACTTC. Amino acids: CASRTGYLAKNIQYF.

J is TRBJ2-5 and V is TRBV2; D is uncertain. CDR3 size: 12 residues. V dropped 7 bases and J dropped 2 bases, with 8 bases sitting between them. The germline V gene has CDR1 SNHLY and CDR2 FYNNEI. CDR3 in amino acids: CASKSVQETQYF. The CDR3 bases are TGTGCCAGCAAATCGGTACAAGAGACCCAGTACTTC.

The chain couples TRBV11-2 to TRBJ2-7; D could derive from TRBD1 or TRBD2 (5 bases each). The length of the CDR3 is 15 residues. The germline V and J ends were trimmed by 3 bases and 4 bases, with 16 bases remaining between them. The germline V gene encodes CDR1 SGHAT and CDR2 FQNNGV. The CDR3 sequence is CASSFSGTQQYEQYF. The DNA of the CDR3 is TGTGCCAGCAGCTTCTCTGGGACCCAACAGTACGAGCAGTACTTC.

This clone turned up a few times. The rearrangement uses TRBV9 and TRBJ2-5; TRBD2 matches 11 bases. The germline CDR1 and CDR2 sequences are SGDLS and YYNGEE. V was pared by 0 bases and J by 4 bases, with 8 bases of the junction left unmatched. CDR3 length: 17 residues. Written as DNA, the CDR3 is TGTGCCAGCAGCGTAGGTAGCGGGAGGGTTGGCAGAGAGACCCAGTACTTC. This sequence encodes CASSVGSGRVGRETQYF.

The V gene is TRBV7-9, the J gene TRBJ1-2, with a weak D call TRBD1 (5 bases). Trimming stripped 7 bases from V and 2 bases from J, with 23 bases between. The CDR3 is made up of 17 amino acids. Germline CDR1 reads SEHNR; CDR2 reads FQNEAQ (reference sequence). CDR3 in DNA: TGTGCCAGCACCACGGGGAGATGGAACAGGAGAAACTATGGCTACACCTTC. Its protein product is CASTTGRWNRRNYGYTF.

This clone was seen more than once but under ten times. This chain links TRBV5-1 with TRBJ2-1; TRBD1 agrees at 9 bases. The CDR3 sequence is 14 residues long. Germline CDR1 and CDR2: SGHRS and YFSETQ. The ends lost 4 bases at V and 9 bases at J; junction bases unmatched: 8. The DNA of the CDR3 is TGCGCCAGCAGCGGGACAGGGATCGTGGGTGAGCAGTTCTTC. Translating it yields CASSGTGIVGEQFF.

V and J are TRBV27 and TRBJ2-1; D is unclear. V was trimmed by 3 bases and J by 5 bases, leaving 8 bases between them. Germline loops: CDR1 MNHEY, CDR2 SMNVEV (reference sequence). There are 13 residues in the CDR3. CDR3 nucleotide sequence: TGTGCCAGCAGTTTTCGAGGAAACAATGAGCAGTTCTTC. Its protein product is CASSFRGNNEQFF.

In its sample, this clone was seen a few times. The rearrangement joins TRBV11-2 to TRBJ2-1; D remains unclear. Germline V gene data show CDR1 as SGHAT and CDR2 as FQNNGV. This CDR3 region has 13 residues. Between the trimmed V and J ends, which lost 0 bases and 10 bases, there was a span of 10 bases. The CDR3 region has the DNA TGTGCCAGCAGCTTAGATCGGTCCCTGGAGCAGTTCTTC. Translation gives CASSLDRSLEQFF.

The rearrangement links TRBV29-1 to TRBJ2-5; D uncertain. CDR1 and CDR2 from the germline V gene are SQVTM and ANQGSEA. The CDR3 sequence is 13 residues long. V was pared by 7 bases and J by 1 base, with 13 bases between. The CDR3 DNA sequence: TGCAGCGCCGCCAGGCAGACCCAAGAGACCCAGTACTTC. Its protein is CSAARQTQETQYF.

The DNA of the CDR3 is TGTGCCAGCGCACCCCCGGGGGCCAAAAACATTCAGTACTTC. Translation: CASAPPGAKNIQYF. The V call is TRBV6-5, the J call TRBJ2-4; TRBD2 is a possible D gene (5 bases). Trimming removed 8 bases at V and 1 base at J, with 12 bases between. There are 14 residues in the CDR3. From germline, CDR1 is MNHEY and CDR2 SVGAGI.

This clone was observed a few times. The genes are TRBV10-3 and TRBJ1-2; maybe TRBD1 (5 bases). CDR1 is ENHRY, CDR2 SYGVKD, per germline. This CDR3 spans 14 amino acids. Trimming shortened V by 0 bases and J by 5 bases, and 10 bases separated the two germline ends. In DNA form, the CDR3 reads TGTGCCATCAGTGAGTCGCAGGGACGGTATGGCTACACCTTC. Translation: CAISESQGRYGYTF.